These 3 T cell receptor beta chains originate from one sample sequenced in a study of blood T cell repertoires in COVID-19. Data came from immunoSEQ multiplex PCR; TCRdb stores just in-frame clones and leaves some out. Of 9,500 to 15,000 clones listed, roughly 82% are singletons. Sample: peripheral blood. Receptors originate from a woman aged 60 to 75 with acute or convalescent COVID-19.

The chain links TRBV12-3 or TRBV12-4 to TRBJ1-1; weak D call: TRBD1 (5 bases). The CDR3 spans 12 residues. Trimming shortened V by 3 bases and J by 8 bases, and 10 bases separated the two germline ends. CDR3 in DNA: TGTGCCAGCAGTTTTGCAGGGTTAGAAGCTTTCTTT. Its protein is CASSFAGLEAFF.

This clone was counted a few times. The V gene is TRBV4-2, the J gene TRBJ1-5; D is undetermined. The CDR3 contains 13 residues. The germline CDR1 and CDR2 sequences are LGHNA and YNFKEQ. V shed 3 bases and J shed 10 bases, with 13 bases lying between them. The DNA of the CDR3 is TGTGCCAGCAGCCAGGAGCGGGTTGAACCCCAGCATTTT. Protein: CASSQERVEPQHF.

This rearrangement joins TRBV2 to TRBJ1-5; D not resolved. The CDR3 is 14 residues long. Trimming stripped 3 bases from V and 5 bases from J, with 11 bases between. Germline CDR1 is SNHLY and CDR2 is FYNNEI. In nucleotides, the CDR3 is TGTGCCAGCAGTGAGGGAGGTGGCTATCAGCCCCAGCATTTT. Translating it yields CASSEGGGYQPQHF.